This entry lists 28 T cell receptor beta chains sequenced from one sample in a study of blood T cell repertoires in COVID-19. Only in-frame clones appear in the TCRdb table, and some are missing; sequencing was by immunoSEQ multiplex PCR. The table shows 300,000 to 350,000 clones, with around nine tenths occurring only once. Sequencing input: peripheral blood. These receptors were obtained from a woman between 65 and 79 years old with COVID-19, enrolled during active disease.

This sequence joins TRBV30 and TRBJ2-3, with D perhaps matching TRBD1 (5 bases). CDR3 length: 13 residues. V was trimmed by 4 bases and J by 2 bases, leaving 10 bases between them. The germline V gene encodes CDR1 GTSNPN and CDR2 SVGIG (reference sequence). The CDR3 nucleotides are TGTGCCTGGAATAAGGGGTCCACAGATACGCAGTATTTT. It yields the protein CAWNKGSTDTQYF.

This clone was seen just once. The V and J genes are TRBV29-1 and TRBJ1-2, with 11 bases fitting TRBD1. The CDR3 has 15 amino acids. The V gene end was trimmed by 0 bases and the J gene end by 8 bases; junction bases not matched to a gene: 8. Germline lookup yields CDR1 SQVTM and CDR2 ANQGSEA. The CDR3 loop reads CSVEDWTGGIGGYTF. As DNA, the CDR3 is TGCAGCGTTGAAGATTGGACAGGGGGCATAGGAGGCTACACCTTC. The whole variable domain, filled in from reference TRBV29-1 and TRBJ1-2, reads SAVISQKPSRDICQRGTSLTIQCQVDSQVTMMFWYRQQPGQSLTLIATANQGSEATYESGFVIDKFPISRPNLTFSTLTVSNMSPEDSSIYLCSVEDWTGGIGGYTFGSGTRLTVV.

The chain couples TRBV25-1 to TRBJ1-2; D remains ambiguous. V shed 7 bases and J shed 0 bases, with 9 bases lying between them. The CDR3 is 13 residues long. Germline CDR1 is MGHDK and CDR2 is SYGVNS. CDR3 sequence: CASTPSANYGYTF. In DNA, the CDR3 is TGTGCCAGCACGCCGTCAGCTAACTATGGCTACACCTTC.

As for this clone: The germline gene is not matched at one end of the junction; a read error may be the cause. The genes are TRBV7-2 and TRBJ2-3; 11 nucleotides match TRBD2. There are 17 residues in the CDR3. Germline loops: CDR1 SGHTA, CDR2 FQGNSA. The CDR3 here is CASSITSGGQNTNTQYF. In DNA, the CDR3 is TGTGCCAGCAGCATAACTAGCGGGGGTCAAAACACAAATACGCAGTATTTT. Filled out from reference TRBV7-2 and TRBJ2-3, the complete variable domain reads GAGVSQSPSNKVTEKGKDVELRCDPISGHTALYWYRQSLGQGLEFLIYFQGNSAPDKSGLPSDRFSAERTGGSVSTLTIQRTQQEDSAVYLCASSITSGGQNTNTQYFGPGTRLTVL.

This chain connects TRBV5-1 to TRBJ1-1, with 8 bases identical to TRBD1. The V and J ends lost 4 bases and 2 bases, in that order; junction bases with no gene match: 7. CDR1 is SGHRS, CDR2 YFSETQ, per germline. The CDR3 contains 15 residues. The CDR3 is CASSPGGSSNTEAFF. The CDR3 coding sequence is TGCGCCAGCAGCCCAGGGGGCTCTTCTAACACTGAAGCTTTCTTT.

The chain carries TRBV27 and TRBJ1-1, with TRBD1 as a possible D gene (5 bases). CDR1 and CDR2 from the germline V gene are MNHEY and SMNVEV (reference sequence). The CDR3 contains 15 residues. Trimming cost V 1 base and J 7 bases, with 16 bases left between them. In nucleotides, the CDR3 is TGTGCCAGCAGTTTATTCGCCCAGGGTCTCGGTGAAGCTTTCTTT. Its translation: CASSLFAQGLGEAFF.

The chain couples TRBV12-5 to TRBJ2-1; possibly TRBD2 for D (5 bases). There are 16 residues in the CDR3. CDR1 is LGHNT, CDR2 FRNRAP, per germline. V was clipped by 5 bases and J by 0 bases, with 14 bases between them. Written as DNA, the CDR3 is TGTGCTAGTGGTCCCGGGGAGTCAAGCTCCTACAATGAGCAGTTCTTC. Protein sequence: CASGPGESSSYNEQFF.

The chain links TRBV7-2 to TRBJ1-2, with D perhaps matching TRBD1 (5 bases). V lost 1 base and J 0 bases, leaving 9 bases between the germline ends. The CDR3 is 15 amino acids. The germline CDR1 and CDR2 sequences are SGHTA and FQGNSA. CDR3 loop: CASSLESGPNYGYTF. The CDR3, as DNA: TGTGCCAGCAGCTTAGAGTCAGGGCCTAACTATGGCTACACCTTC.

The genes are TRBV6-2 or TRBV6-3 and TRBJ2-5; D ambiguous. From germline, CDR1 is MNHEY and CDR2 SVGEGT. V dropped 2 bases and J dropped 2 bases, with 6 bases sitting between them. The CDR3 sequence is 13 residues long. The CDR3, as DNA: TGTGCCAGCAGTTACCAGTATCAAGAGACCCAGTACTTC. It yields the protein CASSYQYQETQYF.

The CDR3 sequence: CASSSPGQSWGYTF. CDR3 in DNA: TGTGCCAGCAGTTCCCCGGGACAGTCCTGGGGCTACACCTTC. V is TRBV6-2 or TRBV6-3 and J is TRBJ1-2; 7 nucleotides align to TRBD1. Germline V CDR1 and CDR2: MNHEY, SVGEGT. After removal of 4 bases from V and 8 bases from J, the junction contained 10 bases not matched to a gene. The CDR3 is made up of 14 amino acids.

J is TRBJ1-1 and V is TRBV5-1, with TRBD1 matching 10 bases. Germline lookup yields CDR1 SGHRS and CDR2 YFSETQ. The CDR3 is 15 residues long. With 4 bases clipped from V and 5 bases from J, the junction kept 8 bases outside the gene matches. CDR3 residues: CASSPPGQGKTEAFF. CDR3 bases: TGCGCCAGCAGCCCGCCGGGACAGGGGAAGACTGAAGCTTTCTTT.

The chain couples TRBV5-8 to TRBJ2-7; 8 nucleotides match TRBD1. Unmatched junction bases numbered 8, after V lost 4 bases and J lost 2 bases. Germline CDR1 reads SGHTS; CDR2 reads YDEGEE. This CDR3 comprises 15 residues. The CDR3 nucleotides are TGTGCCAGCAGCATGGGACAGGTCCTCACCTACGAGCAGTACTTC. Translated, it gives CASSMGQVLTYEQYF.

The chain employs TRBV19 and TRBJ2-6; D perhaps matches TRBD2 (5 bases). The germline V gene encodes CDR1 LNHDA and CDR2 SQIVND (reference sequence). V was trimmed by 4 bases and J by 0 bases, leaving 10 bases between them. This CDR3 is 16 amino acids long. The CDR3 DNA reads TGTGCCAGTAGTACCCCGGGAAGCTCTGGGGCCAACGTCCTGACTTTC. This sequence encodes CASSTPGSSGANVLTF.

The chain recombines TRBV20-1 with TRBJ2-5; 10 positions match TRBD2. Germline V lookup: CDR1 DFQATT, CDR2 SNEGSKA (reference sequence). The CDR3 spans 14 residues. The V segment lost 3 bases and the J segment 1 base; nucleotides outside the gene matches: 2. Written as DNA, the CDR3 is TGCAGTGCTAGTGGACTAGCGGTCCAAGAGACCCAGTACTTC. Protein product: CSASGLAVQETQYF.

This rearrangement joins TRBV2 to TRBJ1-5; D perhaps matches TRBD1 (6 bases). In germline, CDR1 is SNHLY, CDR2 FYNNEI. The CDR3 runs 15 residues. V lost 7 bases to trimming and J lost 3 bases, with 16 bases between them. The CDR3 DNA reads as TGTGCCAGCACCCAGCGGACAGAAAACAATCAGCCCCAGCATTTT. Its translation: CASTQRTENNQPQHF.

The chain recombines TRBV19 with TRBJ1-2; tentative D call: TRBD1 (6 bases). V was cut by 4 bases and J by 4 bases, with 16 bases left in between. Germline-derived CDR1 and CDR2 are LNHDA and SQIVND (reference sequence). CDR3 length: 15 amino acids. CDR3 nucleotides: TGTGCCAGTAGTACCATACAGGGACCGAGCTATGGCTACACCTTC. Its translation is CASSTIQGPSYGYTF.

The gene calls are TRBV11-2 and TRBJ1-2; maybe TRBD1 (6 bases). Trimming took 5 bases from V and 0 from J, leaving 7 bases between them. CDR1 is SGHAT, CDR2 FQNNGV, per germline. The CDR3 covers 13 residues. This CDR3 is CASSRQANYGYTF. As DNA, the CDR3 is TGTGCCAGCAGCCGACAGGCTAACTATGGCTACACCTTC. The full variable domain, its missing parts supplied by reference TRBV11-2 and TRBJ1-2, is EAGVAQSPRYKIIEKRQSVAFWCNPISGHATLYWYQQILGQGPKLLIQFQNNGVVDDSQLPKDRFSAERLKGVDSTLKIQPAKLEDSAVYLCASSRQANYGYTFGSGTRLTVV.

This clone was recorded once. The chain combines TRBV18 with TRBJ1-6; maybe TRBD1 (6 bases). V lost 3 bases to trimming and J lost 12 bases, with 12 bases between them. The CDR3 totals 13 residues. Looked up from germline, CDR1 is KGHSH and CDR2 is LQKENI. The CDR3 reads CASSPGTFLPLHF. CDR3 DNA: TGTGCCAGCTCACCCGGGACATTTCTACCCCTCCACTTT.

The rearrangement joins TRBV21-1 to TRBJ1-1; the table's D call TRBD1 went unverified against the DNA. TRBV21-1 is annotated as a pseudogene. The CDR3 is 12 amino acids. CDR3: CASSKCVREAFF. CDR3 bases: TGTGCCAGCAGCAAATGTGTCAGAGAAGCTTTCTTT.

The DNA of the CDR3 is TGTGCCAGCAGAAGGGGGACAGGGGGCATGAACACTGAAGCTTTCTTT. It encodes CASRRGTGGMNTEAFF. The chain recombines TRBV27 with TRBJ1-1; 12 nucleotides line up with TRBD1. V shed 6 bases and J 0 bases; nucleotides not matched to a gene: 5. This CDR3 contains 16 residues. The germline gives CDR1 MNHEY, CDR2 SMNVEV (reference sequence).

This chain connects TRBV7-2 to TRBJ2-1; no clear D gene. V was cut by 2 bases and J by 0 bases, with 11 bases left in between. The CDR3 covers 16 residues. Germline V lookup: CDR1 SGHTA, CDR2 FQGNSA. The CDR3 nucleotides are TGTGCCAGCAGCTTACCGAGGCTTCTCTCCTACAATGAGCAGTTCTTC. This sequence encodes CASSLPRLLSYNEQFF.

This chain links TRBV4-3 with TRBJ1-2; 7 bases are shared with TRBD1. CDR3 length: 14 amino acids. Trimming removed 0 bases from V and 2 bases from J; junction bases left unmatched: 0. Per the germline V gene, CDR1 is LGHNA and CDR2 is YSLEER. This chain's CDR3 is CASSQEQGNYGYTF. The CDR3 DNA sequence: TGCGCCAGCAGCCAAGAACAGGGGAACTATGGCTACACCTTC.

The rearrangement joins TRBV28 to TRBJ2-7; 8 bases match TRBD1. Germline CDR1 and CDR2: MDHEN and SYDVKM. The CDR3 runs to 14 residues. V lost 7 bases, J lost 1 base, and 6 bases stayed unmatched. The CDR3, as DNA: TGTGCCAGCAAACGCGGACAGGGTTCCTACGAGCAGTACTTC. This gives the protein CASKRGQGSYEQYF.

The chain uses TRBV6-6 and TRBJ1-5, with D perhaps matching TRBD1 (5 bases). The CDR3 consists of 14 residues. V was pared by 7 bases and J by 5 bases, with 15 bases between. Germline CDR1 MNHNY, CDR2 SVGAGI (reference sequence). The CDR3 DNA reads TGTGCCAGCACCCCCAGAGGGGAGGATCAGCCCCAGCATTTT. Translation gives CASTPRGEDQPQHF.

The chain employs TRBV5-6 and TRBJ1-1; perhaps TRBD1 as D (5 bases). The V and J ends lost 8 bases and 6 bases respectively, with 17 bases between them. CDR3 length: 13 amino acids. The germline V gene encodes CDR1 SGHDT and CDR2 YYEEEE. The CDR3 spells CASTYEGVSEAFF. CDR3 nucleotide sequence: TGTGCCAGTACCTATGAAGGGGTCTCTGAAGCTTTCTTT.

The chain has TRBV7-2 and TRBJ1-1; D is uncertain. Trimming took off 1 base at V and 5 bases at J, with 11 bases between the two ends. The CDR3 sequence is 14 residues long. Looked up from germline, CDR1 is SGHTA and CDR2 is FQGNSA. The CDR3: CASSLGAVPTEAFF. The CDR3 region has the DNA TGTGCCAGCAGCTTAGGCGCGGTTCCAACTGAAGCTTTCTTT.

CDR3 sequence: CASSSQDSLSYQETQYF. The CDR3 DNA reads TGTGCCAGCAGCTCCCAAGATAGCCTCTCGTACCAAGAGACCCAGTACTTC. This chain links TRBV7-9 with TRBJ2-5, with no clear D. Trimming took 4 bases from V and 0 from J, leaving 18 bases between them. CDR3 length: 17 residues. CDR1 and CDR2 from the germline V gene are SEHNR and FQNEAQ (reference sequence).

The V and J genes are TRBV29-1 and TRBJ1-1, with no clear D. CDR1 and CDR2 (germline): SQVTM, ANQGSEA. The CDR3 covers 11 residues. The ends were cut back, 4 bases at V and 8 bases at J, with 11 bases in the middle. As DNA, the CDR3 is TGCAGCGTTGCCCGAACAGAAGAAGCTTTCTTT. Translation gives CSVARTEEAFF. The entire variable domain, with the rest obtained from reference TRBV29-1 and TRBJ1-1, is as follows: SAVISQKPSRDICQRGTSLTIQCQVDSQVTMMFWYRQQPGQSLTLIATANQGSEATYESGFVIDKFPISRPNLTFSTLTVSNMSPEDSSIYLCSVARTEEAFFGQGTRLTVV.